The 18 T cell receptor beta chains below all came from one sample that was sequenced in a study of spatial heterogeneity in lung cancer. Noted time point: blood at routine non-recurrence follow-up after resection. TCRdb analysed the 5' RACE reads with MiXCR anew, one entry per CDR3 protein. The sample carries around 10,000 distinct CDR3 sequences, about a fifth recorded once. Sequences were derived from PBMCs, sampled at follow-up. The origin of the receptors is a male donor with early-stage non-small cell lung cancer.

This clonotype was found many times. The V call is TRBV20-1, the J call TRBJ2-5; D ambiguous. V was pared by 4 bases and J by 1 base, with 10 bases between. CDR1 is DFQATT and CDR2 is SNEGSKA in the germline V gene (reference sequence). This CDR3 is built from 13 residues. This CDR3 is CSAKRASQETQYF. CDR3 nucleotide sequence: TGCAGTGCTAAAAGGGCGTCCCAAGAGACCCAGTACTTC.

This clonotype came up a few times. The V gene is TRBV27, the J gene TRBJ2-2; the D call may be TRBD1 or TRBD2 (6 bases each). This CDR3 is 15 amino acids long. CDR1 and CDR2 from the germline V gene are MNHEY and SMNVEV (reference sequence). Deletions cut 5 bases from V and 4 bases from J, with 14 bases between. The CDR3 protein is CASSPSGAVTGELFF. CDR3 sequence (DNA): TGTGCCAGCAGTCCGTCGGGGGCCGTCACCGGGGAGCTGTTTTTT.

This sequence joins TRBV24-1 and TRBJ2-3; the D is unclear. V dropped 3 bases and J dropped 0 bases, with 12 bases sitting between them. Germline assignment: CDR1 KGHDR and CDR2 SFDVKD. This CDR3 spans 16 amino acids. This chain's CDR3 is CATSDPRSPSTDTQYF. Here the CDR3 DNA reads TGTGCCACCAGTGATCCACGTAGTCCTAGCACAGATACGCAGTATTTT.

Many counts were recorded for this clonotype. This chain connects TRBV7-9 to TRBJ2-3; D uncertain. Looked up from germline, CDR1 is SEHNR and CDR2 is FQNEAQ (reference sequence). This CDR3 contains 15 residues. Trimming cost V 4 bases and J 3 bases, with 14 bases left between them. CDR3 nucleotides: TGTGCCAGCAGCTACTACAGAGACCCTACAGATACGCAGTATTTT. Translation: CASSYYRDPTDTQYF. Complete variable domain (other parts from reference TRBV7-9 and TRBJ2-3): DTGVSQNPRHKITKRGQNVTFRCDPISEHNRLYWYRQTLGQGPEFLTYFQNEAQLEKSRLLSDRFSAERPKGSFSTLEIQRTEQGDSAMYLCASSYYRDPTDTQYFGPGTRLTVL.

In this sample, this clonotype turned up many times. The chain recombines TRBV4-3 with TRBJ1-2; 8 bases match TRBD1. The V gene's germline CDR1 is LGHNA and CDR2 YSLEER. The CDR3 runs 13 residues. Trimming removed 3 bases from V and 8 bases from J; junction bases left unmatched: 5. CDR3 residues: CASSHPRGLGYTF. CDR3 DNA: TGCGCCAGCAGCCATCCCAGGGGGCTCGGCTACACCTTC.

The table lists this clonotype with many counts. The rearrangement joins TRBV28 to TRBJ2-1; no firm D call. The CDR3 has 11 amino acids. V lost 5 bases and J 7 bases, leaving 6 bases between the germline ends. Per germline, CDR1 MDHEN and CDR2 SYDVKM. The CDR3 region is CASSRLNEQFF. The DNA for the CDR3 is TGTGCCAGCAGTAGACTGAATGAGCAGTTCTTC.

This clonotype was detected ten times or more. The chain uses TRBV5-1 and TRBJ2-2, with D possibly being TRBD2 (5 bases). There are 15 residues in the CDR3. In germline, CDR1 is SGHRS, CDR2 YFSETQ. The germline V and J ends were trimmed by 4 bases and 3 bases, with 13 bases remaining between them. This chain's CDR3 is CASSRSGSDTGELFF. The CDR3 nucleotides are TGCGCCAGCAGCCGGAGTGGTAGCGACACCGGGGAGCTGTTTTTT. Full variable domain (remainder filled in from reference TRBV5-1 and TRBJ2-2): KAGVTQTPRYLIKTRGQQVTLSCSPISGHRSVSWYQQTPGQGLQFLFEYFSETQRNKGNFPGRFSGRQFSNSRSEMNVSTLELGDSALYLCASSRSGSDTGELFFGEGSRLTVL.

By sample fraction, this clonotype is medium-sized (0.01 to 0.1%). In DNA form, the CDR3 reads TGTGCCATCAGTGAGACAGTCGAGCAGTACTTC. Translated, it gives CAISETVEQYF. The chain links TRBV10-3 to TRBJ2-7, with D unresolved. V lost 2 bases and J lost 6, with 5 bases in between. The CDR3 runs to 11 residues. Germline V CDR1 and CDR2: ENHRY, SYGVKD.

Within the sample, this clonotype is medium-sized. The chain links TRBV21-1 to TRBJ2-3; TRBD1 is taken as the D call from the table, unchecked against the DNA. TRBV21-1 is a known pseudogene. The CDR3 has 17 amino acids. CDR3 nucleotide sequence: TGTGCCAGCATCCCCGGACCCATGTTTCCGGGCACAGATACGCAGTATTTT. It specifies CASIPGPMFPGTDTQYF.

By sample share, this clonotype is medium-sized (0.01 to 0.1%). The DNA for the CDR3 is TGTGCCAGCAGCCAGGACAGGGGACGATACGAAAAACTGTTTTTT. It is translated as CASSQDRGRYEKLFF. The V and J genes are TRBV11-2 and TRBJ1-4; TRBD1 agrees at 9 bases. Germline V gives CDR1 SGHAT, CDR2 FQNNGV. V gave up 5 bases and J gave up 8 bases; unmatched junction bases: 9. This CDR3 has 15 amino acids.

The V call is TRBV6-5, the J call TRBJ2-7, with a tentative D call TRBD1 (5 bases). The CDR3 is 14 residues long. From germline, CDR1 is MNHEY and CDR2 SVGAGI. The V and J ends lost 5 bases and 3 bases respectively, with 14 bases between them. CDR3 nucleotide sequence: TGTGCCAGCAGTCAATTCCCGACAGACTACGAGCAGTACTTC. Translated, it gives CASSQFPTDYEQYF.

This sequence joins TRBV3-1 and TRBJ1-6; D is uncertain. The CDR3 covers 16 residues. Germline CDR1 and CDR2: LGHDT and YNNKEL (reference sequence). V dropped 4 bases and J dropped 8 bases, with 18 bases sitting between them. CDR3 protein: CASSLTYTPRDSPLHF. The CDR3 DNA reads TGTGCCAGCAGCCTGACTTATACACCGAGGGATTCACCCCTCCACTTT.

By share of the sample, this clonotype is hyperexpanded (1% or more). The chain combines TRBV11-2 with TRBJ2-5; D gene unclear. With 5 bases removed from V and 5 bases from J, the gap between germline ends came to 9 bases. The CDR3 has 12 residues. Germline V lookup: CDR1 SGHAT, CDR2 FQNNGV. The CDR3 protein is CASSQESETQYF. The CDR3 nucleotides are TGTGCCAGCAGCCAGGAGTCGGAGACCCAGTACTTC.

The chain carries TRBV5-1 and TRBJ1-1; D is perhaps TRBD1 (5 bases). V was cut by 4 bases and J by 2 bases, with 15 bases left in between. CDR1 is SGHRS, CDR2 YFSETQ, per germline. CDR3 length: 15 amino acids. The CDR3 nucleotides read TGCGCCAGCAGCCCAGTTGGGGGAGGAAACACTGAAGCTTTCTTT. Translating gives CASSPVGGGNTEAFF.

This clonotype is labeled as medium-sized. The chain employs TRBV7-9 and TRBJ2-6; D remains ambiguous. Germline V gene sequence: CDR1 SEHNR, CDR2 FQNEAQ (reference sequence). V was shortened by 5 bases and J by 0 bases, with 14 bases between the two germline ends. This CDR3 spans 17 amino acids. CDR3 region: CASSPPAPSSGANVLTF. In DNA form, the CDR3 reads TGTGCCAGCAGCCCCCCCGCACCCAGCTCTGGGGCCAACGTCCTGACTTTC.

This clonotype is medium-sized in the sample. V is TRBV29-1 and J is TRBJ1-5; D unresolved. CDR1 and CDR2 from the germline V gene are SQVTM and ANQGSEA. V was cut by 7 bases and J by 0 bases, with 10 bases left in between. The CDR3 length is 13 residues. CDR3 region: CSAGGDSNQPQHF. DNA for the CDR3: TGCAGCGCCGGAGGCGATAGCAATCAGCCCCAGCATTTT.

This chain links TRBV11-3 with TRBJ2-7, with 7 bases aligning to TRBD1. The CDR3 runs to 14 residues. CDR1 is SGHNT and CDR2 is YENEEA in the germline V gene. V trimming: 3 bases; J trimming: 0 bases; junction bases outside the gene matches: 2. CDR3 residues: CASSLGQSSYEQYF. As DNA, the CDR3 is TGTGCCAGCAGCTTGGGACAGAGCTCCTACGAGCAGTACTTC.

Points on this clonotype: A much larger clone differs by one base, so this may be a read error. The chain recombines TRBV28 with TRBJ2-2; possibly TRBD1 or TRBD2 for D (5 bases each). The CDR3 sequence is 13 residues long. CDR1 and CDR2 from the germline V gene are MDHEN and SYDVKM. Trimming shortened V by 7 bases and J by 1 base, and 7 bases separated the two germline ends. Written as DNA, the CDR3 is TGTGCCAGCACGGGGCTGAACACCGGGGAGCTGTTTTTT. The encoded protein is CASTGLNTGELFF.